The rows below give T cell receptor beta chains drawn from one sample of a study of shared clonotypes between healthy human individuals. TCRdb's copy holds only in-frame clones and misses some; the assay was immunoSEQ multiplex PCR. Of about 2 million clones in the sample, about 95% were seen once. Sequencing was carried out using naive CD8+ T cells sorted from blood. The source is a man younger than 35 in good health. Both conserved end residues are part of each CDR3. Each record gives: clone size, D gene, V gene, J gene, CDR3 protein, CDR3 DNA. The D gene is left open where the match is weak. Clone size is shown for a subset of rows, as once, few, many or a class of expanded clone.

clone size: .; D gene: .; V gene: TRBV5-6; J gene: TRBJ1-2; CDR3 protein: CASSSPNGARNYGYTF; CDR3 DNA: TGTGCCAGCAGCTCACCTAACGGGGCCCGTAACTATGGCTACACCTTC
clone size: .; D gene: .; V gene: TRBV7-9; J gene: TRBJ1-3; CDR3 protein: CASSIGGNTIYF; CDR3 DNA: TGTGCCAGCAGCATCGGTGGAAACACCATATATTTT
clone size: .; D gene: TRBD1; V gene: TRBV13; J gene: TRBJ2-7; CDR3 protein: CASSLSGQGTYEQYF; CDR3 DNA: TGTGCCAGCAGCCTTTCGGGACAGGGGACCTACGAGCAGTACTTC
clone size: .; D gene: .; V gene: TRBV9; J gene: TRBJ2-1; CDR3 protein: CASSVSPIVEGRNEQFF; CDR3 DNA: TGTGCCAGCAGCGTAAGCCCCATAGTTGAGGGCAGGAATGAGCAGTTCTTC
clone size: .; D gene: .; V gene: TRBV28; J gene: TRBJ2-7; CDR3 protein: CASSLFGYEQYF; CDR3 DNA: TGTGCCAGCAGTCTCTTCGGATACGAGCAGTACTTC
clone size: .; D gene: .; V gene: TRBV4-1; J gene: TRBJ1-1; CDR3 protein: CASSQGGSNTEAFF; CDR3 DNA: TGCGCCAGCAGCCAAGGGGGTTCGAACACTGAAGCTTTCTTT
clone size: once; D gene: .; V gene: TRBV4-1; J gene: TRBJ2-1; CDR3 protein: CASSQDHPGGPYNEQFF; CDR3 DNA: TGCGCCAGCAGCCAAGACCATCCCGGCGGACCCTACAATGAGCAGTTCTTC
clone size: .; D gene: .; V gene: TRBV10-3; J gene: TRBJ2-7; CDR3 protein: CAISEPGTYAYEQYF; CDR3 DNA: TGTGCCATCAGTGAACCCGGGACGTACGCCTACGAGCAGTACTTC
clone size: .; D gene: .; V gene: TRBV27; J gene: TRBJ2-5; CDR3 protein: CASSFQGTTTSKDTQYF; CDR3 DNA: TGTGCCAGCAGTTTCCAGGGGACTACGACCAGCAAGGATACCCAGTACTTC
clone size: .; D gene: TRBD1; V gene: TRBV5-6; J gene: TRBJ1-1; CDR3 protein: CASSLRRQGLMNTEAFF; CDR3 DNA: TGTGCCAGCAGCTTGCGAAGACAGGGGTTAATGAACACTGAAGCTTTCTTT
clone size: .; D gene: .; V gene: TRBV5-1; J gene: TRBJ2-4; CDR3 protein: CASSWGPEDIQYF; CDR3 DNA: TGCGCCAGCAGCTGGGGACCGGAGGACATTCAGTACTTC
clone size: .; D gene: .; V gene: TRBV5-6; J gene: TRBJ1-2; CDR3 protein: CASSFAGSGRGYTF; CDR3 DNA: TGTGCCAGCAGCTTTGCAGGCTCAGGGAGGGGCTACACCTTC
clone size: .; D gene: .; V gene: TRBV4-3; J gene: TRBJ2-1; CDR3 protein: CASSQEVEALLNEQFF; CDR3 DNA: TGCGCCAGCAGCCAAGAAGTAGAAGCCCTTCTCAATGAGCAGTTCTTC
clone size: .; D gene: .; V gene: TRBV7-9; J gene: TRBJ2-1; CDR3 protein: CASSYDNEQFF; CDR3 DNA: TGTGCCAGCAGTTACGACAATGAGCAGTTCTTC
clone size: .; D gene: .; V gene: TRBV5-1; J gene: TRBJ2-7; CDR3 protein: CASSPGTLSYEQYF; CDR3 DNA: TGCGCCAGCAGTCCCGGTACGCTTTCCTACGAGCAGTACTTC
clone size: .; D gene: .; V gene: TRBV27; J gene: TRBJ1-1; CDR3 protein: CASSPREGDTEAFF; CDR3 DNA: TGTGCCAGCAGCCCCAGGGAAGGGGATACTGAAGCTTTCTTT
clone size: .; D gene: TRBD1; V gene: TRBV10-1; J gene: TRBJ2-7; CDR3 protein: CASSGGTGDEQYF; CDR3 DNA: TGCGCCAGCAGTGGCGGGACAGGGGACGAGCAGTACTTC
clone size: once; D gene: TRBD2; V gene: TRBV4-3; J gene: TRBJ2-1; CDR3 protein: CASSQIAGSSYNEQFF; CDR3 DNA: TGCGCCAGCAGCCAAATAGCGGGAAGCTCCTACAATGAGCAGTTCTTC
clone size: .; D gene: .; V gene: TRBV7-9; J gene: TRBJ2-5; CDR3 protein: CASSLRGAQETQYF; CDR3 DNA: TGTGCCAGCAGCTTGCGTGGGGCGCAAGAGACCCAGTACTTC
clone size: .; D gene: .; V gene: TRBV4-1; J gene: TRBJ2-5; CDR3 protein: CASSPQQGQLETQYF; CDR3 DNA: TGCGCCAGCAGCCCACAACAGGGACAACTGGAGACCCAGTACTTC
clone size: once; D gene: .; V gene: TRBV5-6; J gene: TRBJ1-1; CDR3 protein: CASSLRGMNTEAFF; CDR3 DNA: TGTGCCAGCAGCTTGAGGGGAATGAACACTGAAGCTTTCTTT
clone size: .; D gene: TRBD2; V gene: TRBV11-2; J gene: TRBJ2-1; CDR3 protein: CASSLAGGHNEQFF; CDR3 DNA: TGTGCCAGCAGCTTAGCGGGAGGTCACAATGAGCAGTTCTTC
clone size: .; D gene: .; V gene: TRBV6-1; J gene: TRBJ2-7; CDR3 protein: CASSEEIQGGVYEQYF; CDR3 DNA: TGTGCCAGCAGTGAAGAAATACAGGGTGGGGTGTACGAGCAGTACTTC
clone size: .; D gene: .; V gene: TRBV28; J gene: TRBJ2-6; CDR3 protein: CASSLRGSGANVLTF; CDR3 DNA: TGTGCCAGCAGTTTGCGGGGCTCTGGGGCCAACGTCCTGACTTTC
clone size: .; D gene: .; V gene: TRBV14; J gene: TRBJ1-2; CDR3 protein: CASSQDITLGEGYTF; CDR3 DNA: TGTGCCAGCAGCCAAGACATAACTCTAGGGGAAGGCTACACCTTC
clone size: .; D gene: .; V gene: TRBV7-9; J gene: TRBJ2-7; CDR3 protein: CASSLRGNYEQYF; CDR3 DNA: TGTGCTAGCAGCTTACGGGGGAACTACGAGCAGTACTTC
clone size: .; D gene: .; V gene: TRBV30; J gene: TRBJ2-7; CDR3 protein: CAWSRLLADSYEQYF; CDR3 DNA: TGTGCCTGGAGTAGACTGTTGGCAGATTCCTACGAGCAGTACTTC
clone size: .; D gene: .; V gene: TRBV6-1; J gene: TRBJ1-2; CDR3 protein: CASINTGGYTF; CDR3 DNA: TGTGCCAGCATTAACACGGGTGGCTACACCTTC
clone size: .; D gene: TRBD1; V gene: TRBV29-1; J gene: TRBJ2-3; CDR3 protein: CSVVSARQGRSDTQYF; CDR3 DNA: TGCAGCGTTGTGTCGGCCCGACAGGGTCGTTCAGATACGCAGTATTTT
clone size: .; D gene: TRBD1; V gene: TRBV7-8; J gene: TRBJ2-7; CDR3 protein: CASSTGTVYYEQYF; CDR3 DNA: TGTGCCAGCAGCACCGGGACAGTCTACTACGAGCAGTACTTC
clone size: .; D gene: .; V gene: TRBV6-5; J gene: TRBJ2-7; CDR3 protein: CASSYDGVPYEQYF; CDR3 DNA: TGTGCCAGCAGTTACGACGGGGTCCCCTACGAGCAGTACTTC
clone size: once; D gene: .; V gene: TRBV11-2; J gene: TRBJ2-7; CDR3 protein: CASSSFGGGIEQYF; CDR3 DNA: TGTGCCAGCAGCTCCTTCGGAGGAGGAATCGAGCAGTACTTC
clone size: .; D gene: .; V gene: TRBV27; J gene: TRBJ1-5; CDR3 protein: CASSLSSPRQPQHF; CDR3 DNA: TGTGCCAGCAGTTTATCCTCCCCCAGGCAGCCCCAGCATTTT
clone size: once; D gene: .; V gene: TRBV13; J gene: TRBJ2-3; CDR3 protein: CASSWGLGSTDTQYF; CDR3 DNA: TGTGCCAGCAGCTGGGGACTGGGGAGCACAGATACGCAGTATTTT
clone size: .; D gene: .; V gene: TRBV21-1; J gene: TRBJ2-7; CDR3 protein: CASSKDGVGRTGLKTGYEQYF; CDR3 DNA: TGTGCCAGCAGCAAAGACGGCGTGGGGCGGACAGGGCTCAAGACGGGGTACGAGCAGTACTTC
clone size: .; D gene: .; V gene: TRBV6-1; J gene: TRBJ1-1; CDR3 protein: CASSELGDTKNTEAFF; CDR3 DNA: TGTGCCAGCAGTGAATTGGGGGATACCAAGAACACTGAAGCTTTCTTT
clone size: once; D gene: TRBD1; V gene: TRBV19; J gene: TRBJ2-2; CDR3 protein: CASSPGQGRYTGELFF; CDR3 DNA: TGTGCCAGTAGTCCAGGACAGGGCCGGTACACCGGGGAGCTGTTTTTT
clone size: .; D gene: TRBD2; V gene: TRBV7-9; J gene: TRBJ2-3; CDR3 protein: CASSIGTSGGQRTDTQYF; CDR3 DNA: TGTGCCAGCAGCATAGGGACTAGCGGGGGCCAACGCACAGATACGCAGTATTTT
clone size: .; D gene: TRBD1; V gene: TRBV5-1; J gene: TRBJ2-3; CDR3 protein: CASSLTRQGPTDTQYF; CDR3 DNA: TGCGCCAGCAGCTTGACTCGACAGGGCCCCACAGATACGCAGTATTTT
clone size: .; D gene: .; V gene: TRBV30; J gene: TRBJ1-1; CDR3 protein: CAWNPYSTEAFF; CDR3 DNA: TGTGCCTGGAACCCATATAGCACTGAAGCTTTCTTT
clone size: .; D gene: TRBD2; V gene: TRBV27; J gene: TRBJ2-1; CDR3 protein: CASSLGLDAYNEQFF; CDR3 DNA: TGTGCCAGCAGTCTAGGACTAGACGCCTACAATGAGCAGTTCTTC
clone size: .; D gene: .; V gene: TRBV6-6; J gene: TRBJ1-1; CDR3 protein: CASSYWGRGPNTEAFF; CDR3 DNA: TGTGCCAGCAGTTACTGGGGCCGGGGCCCTAACACTGAAGCTTTCTTT
clone size: .; D gene: .; V gene: TRBV28; J gene: TRBJ2-2; CDR3 protein: CASTSRGVLRSGELFF; CDR3 DNA: TGTGCCAGCACCTCAAGAGGGGTCTTGCGAAGCGGGGAGCTGTTTTTT
clone size: .; D gene: .; V gene: TRBV2; J gene: TRBJ2-5; CDR3 protein: CASSGTLETQYF; CDR3 DNA: TGTGCCAGCAGCGGGACACTTGAGACCCAGTACTTC
clone size: .; D gene: TRBD2; V gene: TRBV5-6; J gene: TRBJ2-1; CDR3 protein: CASSLLAGGIHNEQFF; CDR3 DNA: TGTGCCAGCAGCTTGCTAGCGGGAGGGATCCACAATGAGCAGTTCTTC
clone size: once; D gene: .; V gene: TRBV4-1; J gene: TRBJ2-1; CDR3 protein: CASSHPRRDFEYNEQFF; CDR3 DNA: TGCGCCAGCAGCCACCCTCGCCGGGACTTTGAGTACAATGAGCAGTTCTTC
clone size: .; D gene: TRBD2; V gene: TRBV11-2; J gene: TRBJ2-1; CDR3 protein: CASSLDPAGGLNEQFF; CDR3 DNA: TGTGCCAGCAGCTTAGATCCAGCGGGAGGTCTCAATGAGCAGTTCTTC
clone size: .; D gene: TRBD1; V gene: TRBV2; J gene: TRBJ1-2; CDR3 protein: CASSGQGNYGYTF; CDR3 DNA: TGTGCCAGCAGCGGACAGGGCAACTATGGCTACACCTTC
clone size: .; D gene: .; V gene: TRBV11-2; J gene: TRBJ2-5; CDR3 protein: CASTSAAPSPEYQETQYF; CDR3 DNA: TGTGCCAGCACGTCTGCCGCCCCCTCTCCGGAGTACCAAGAGACCCAGTACTTC